This TCR beta chain was captured by sequencing in a study of response to subunit inactivated influenza vaccine (dated by TCRdb to about 2018). In terms of the full investigation: Deep quantitative profiling of the T cell receptor repertoire was used in the study to follow responses to a trivalent subunit inactivated influenza vaccine. Paper-wide results and their limitations: It was suggested by the authors that each seasonal influenza vaccination may recruit only a limited number of new T cells.

As regards this clonotype: Its antigen is currently not known. No qualities accompany the bases; no much larger clone lies one base away.

The library was generated by RT-PCR. Sequencing relied on an Illumina HiSeq 2500. TCRdb applied fastp at Q25 and MiXCR to the public reads, then kept only in-frame beta chains. Entries that share a CDR3 protein sequence are merged under the most common genes and DNA. The sample has about 480,000 distinct CDR3 sequences on record, about 25% of them singletons. The ten largest clones capture around 2% of the sample. V was cut back by 0 bases and J by 8 bases, leaving a gap of 18 bases between them. The germline V gene yields SGHRS for CDR1 and YFSETQ for CDR2. The CDR3 covers 16 residues, taking in both the cysteine and the phenylalanine. Only the CDR3 DNA stays, 48 bases, in frame from base 1.

Material: CD4+ T cells sorted from PBMCs, obtained 5 days after vaccination. The chain was built from TRBV5-1 and TRBJ2-1; a confident D gene designation cannot be given. This TCR derives from a man aged 50-60 years who received an inactivated influenza vaccine. Donor details come from another sample of the same person, matched by shared clones. The nucleotides read TGCGCCAGCAGCTTGGCCTTCGGACCCCCAGGCGATGAGCAGTTCTTC. Translated, this gives CASSLAFGPPGDEQFF.